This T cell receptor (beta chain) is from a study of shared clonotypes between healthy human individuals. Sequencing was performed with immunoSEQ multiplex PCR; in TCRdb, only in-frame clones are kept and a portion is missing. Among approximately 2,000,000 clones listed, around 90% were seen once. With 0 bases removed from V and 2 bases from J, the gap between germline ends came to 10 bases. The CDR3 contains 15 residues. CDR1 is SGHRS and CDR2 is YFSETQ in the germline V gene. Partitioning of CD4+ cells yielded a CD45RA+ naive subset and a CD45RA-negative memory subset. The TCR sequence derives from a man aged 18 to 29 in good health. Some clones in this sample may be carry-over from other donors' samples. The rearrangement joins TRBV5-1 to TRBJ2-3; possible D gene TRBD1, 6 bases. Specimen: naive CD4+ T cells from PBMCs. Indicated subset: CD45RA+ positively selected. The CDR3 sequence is CASSLAGDITDTQYF. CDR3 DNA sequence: TGCGCCAGCAGCTTGGCCGGGGACATCACAGATACGCAGTATTTT.